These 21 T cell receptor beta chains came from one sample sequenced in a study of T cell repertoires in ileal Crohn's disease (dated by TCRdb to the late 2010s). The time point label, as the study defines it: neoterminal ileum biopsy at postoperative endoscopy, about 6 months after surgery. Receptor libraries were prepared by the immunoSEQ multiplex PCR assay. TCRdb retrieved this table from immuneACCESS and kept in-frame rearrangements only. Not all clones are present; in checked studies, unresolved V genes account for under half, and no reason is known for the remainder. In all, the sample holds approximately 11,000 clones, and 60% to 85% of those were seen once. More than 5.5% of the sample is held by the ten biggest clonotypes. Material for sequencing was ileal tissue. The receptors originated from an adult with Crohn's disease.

CDR3 sequence (DNA): TGTGCCAGCAGCTTGGGACAGTTGAACACCGGGGAGCTGTTTTTT. It translates to CASSLGQLNTGELFF. This sequence joins TRBV11-2 and TRBJ2-2; TRBD1 matches at 7 bases. The CDR3 consists of 15 residues. V shed 3 bases, J shed 1 base, and the junction held 2 bases outside the gene matches. CDR1 is SGHAT, CDR2 FQNNGV, per germline.

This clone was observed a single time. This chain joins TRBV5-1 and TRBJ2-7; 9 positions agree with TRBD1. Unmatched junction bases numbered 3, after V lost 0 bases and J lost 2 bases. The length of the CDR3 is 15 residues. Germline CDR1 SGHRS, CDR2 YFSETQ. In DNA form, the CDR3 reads TGCGCCAGCAGCTTGGGGGGGACAGGGACCTACGAGCAGTACTTC. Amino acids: CASSLGGTGTYEQYF.

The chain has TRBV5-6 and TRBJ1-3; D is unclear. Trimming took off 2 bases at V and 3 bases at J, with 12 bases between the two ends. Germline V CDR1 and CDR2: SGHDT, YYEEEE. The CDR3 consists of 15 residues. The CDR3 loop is CASSFRGTSGNTIYF. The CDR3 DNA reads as TGTGCCAGCAGCTTTAGAGGAACGAGTGGAAACACCATATATTTT.

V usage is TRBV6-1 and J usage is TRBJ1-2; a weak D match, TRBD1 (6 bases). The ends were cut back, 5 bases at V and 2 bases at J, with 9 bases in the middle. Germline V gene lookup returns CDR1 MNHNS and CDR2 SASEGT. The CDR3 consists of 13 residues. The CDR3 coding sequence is TGTGCCAGCAGTCGGGACACCAACTATGGCTACACCTTC. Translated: CASSRDTNYGYTF.

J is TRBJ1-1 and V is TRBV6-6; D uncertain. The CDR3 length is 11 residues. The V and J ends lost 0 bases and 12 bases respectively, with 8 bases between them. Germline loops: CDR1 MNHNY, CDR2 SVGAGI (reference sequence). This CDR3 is CASSYSRLTFF. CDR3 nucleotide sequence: TGTGCCAGCAGTTACTCGAGGTTAACTTTCTTT.

Here the CDR3 DNA reads TGTGCCAGCAGATCCTTAAGAGGGGGCAGCAATCAGCCCCAGCATTTT. Its protein is CASRSLRGGSNQPQHF. The chain carries TRBV2 and TRBJ1-5, with 7 bases fitting TRBD1. Trimming at V came to 6 bases and at J to 1 base, leaving 9 bases not matched to a gene. Germline V gene lookup returns CDR1 SNHLY and CDR2 FYNNEI. This CDR3 has 16 residues. The whole variable domain, filled in from reference TRBV2 and TRBJ1-5, reads EPEVTQTPSHQVTQMGQEVILRCVPISNHLYFYWYRQILGQKVEFLVSFYNNEISEKSEIFDDQFSVERPDGSNFTLKIRSTKLEDSAMYFCASRSLRGGSNQPQHFGDGTRLSIL.

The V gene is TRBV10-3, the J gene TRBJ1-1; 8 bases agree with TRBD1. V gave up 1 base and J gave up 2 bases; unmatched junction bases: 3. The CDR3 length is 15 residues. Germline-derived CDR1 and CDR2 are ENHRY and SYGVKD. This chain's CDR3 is CAISEYGQGNTEAFF. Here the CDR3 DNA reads TGTGCCATCAGTGAGTACGGACAGGGCAACACTGAAGCTTTCTTT.

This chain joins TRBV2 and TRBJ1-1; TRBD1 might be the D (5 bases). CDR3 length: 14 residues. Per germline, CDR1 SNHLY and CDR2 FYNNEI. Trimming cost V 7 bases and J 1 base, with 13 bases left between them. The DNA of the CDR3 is TGTGCCAGCACCCGACAGTTTTCGAACACTGAAGCTTTCTTT. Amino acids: CASTRQFSNTEAFF.

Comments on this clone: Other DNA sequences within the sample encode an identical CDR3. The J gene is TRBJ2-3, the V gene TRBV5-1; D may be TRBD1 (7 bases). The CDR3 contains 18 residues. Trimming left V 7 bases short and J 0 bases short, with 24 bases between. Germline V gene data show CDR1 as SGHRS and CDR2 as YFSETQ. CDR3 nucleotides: TGCGCCAGCTCAGGGGGGTATTCAGATTTCCCTAGCACAGATACGCAGTATTTT. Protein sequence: CASSGGYSDFPSTDTQYF.

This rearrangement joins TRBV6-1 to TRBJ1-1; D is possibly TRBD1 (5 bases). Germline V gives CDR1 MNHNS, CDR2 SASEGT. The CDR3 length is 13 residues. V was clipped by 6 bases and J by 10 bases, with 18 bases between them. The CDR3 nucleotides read TGTGCCAGCAGCCCCCAGACCAGGGCCGGAGCTTTCTTT. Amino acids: CASSPQTRAGAFF.

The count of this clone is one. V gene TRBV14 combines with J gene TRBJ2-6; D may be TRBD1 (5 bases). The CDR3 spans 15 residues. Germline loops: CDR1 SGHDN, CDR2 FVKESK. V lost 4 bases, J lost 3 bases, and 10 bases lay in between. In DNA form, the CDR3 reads TGTGCCAGCAGCCGCCAGGGAAGTGGGGCCAACGTCCTGACTTTC. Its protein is CASSRQGSGANVLTF.

CDR3 residues: CASSLDRGNNEQFF. Here the CDR3 DNA reads TGTGCCAGCAGTCTCGACAGGGGTAACAATGAGCAGTTCTTC. V usage is TRBV2 and J usage is TRBJ2-1; 8 nucleotides align to TRBD1. Germline CDR1 reads SNHLY; CDR2 reads FYNNEI. V shed 5 bases, J shed 5 bases, and the junction held 5 bases outside the gene matches. CDR3 length equals 14 residues.

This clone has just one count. The CDR3 nucleotides are TGTGCCAGCAGCTTAAAAAGGGGATACGAGCAGTACTTC. Its translation: CASSLKRGYEQYF. The chain recombines TRBV11-2 with TRBJ2-7, with a weak D call TRBD1 (5 bases). Per the germline V gene, CDR1 is SGHAT and CDR2 is FQNNGV. The V gene lost 2 bases and the J gene lost 4 bases, with 9 bases spanning the gap. This CDR3 spans 13 amino acids.

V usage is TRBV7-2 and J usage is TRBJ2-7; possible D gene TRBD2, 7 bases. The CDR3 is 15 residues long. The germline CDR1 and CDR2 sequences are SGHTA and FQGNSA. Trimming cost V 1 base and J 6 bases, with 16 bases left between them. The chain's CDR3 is CASSLEAGAPSEQYF. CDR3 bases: TGTGCCAGCAGCTTAGAGGCGGGGGCCCCCTCCGAGCAGTACTTC.

In DNA, the CDR3 is TGCGCCAGCAGCTTGGGACAGGGATTCTCCTACGAGCAGTACTTC. Its translation: CASSLGQGFSYEQYF. The chain recombines TRBV5-1 with TRBJ2-7; 7 bases agree with TRBD1. J was trimmed by 0 bases and V by 0 bases; bases with no gene match: 3. In germline, CDR1 is SGHRS, CDR2 YFSETQ. The CDR3 covers 15 residues.

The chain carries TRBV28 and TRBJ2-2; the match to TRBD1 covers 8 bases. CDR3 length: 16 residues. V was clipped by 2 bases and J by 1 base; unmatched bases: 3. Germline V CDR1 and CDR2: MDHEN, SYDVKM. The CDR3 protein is CASSLITGGNTGELFF. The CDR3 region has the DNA TGTGCCAGCAGTTTAATTACAGGGGGGAACACCGGGGAGCTGTTTTTT.

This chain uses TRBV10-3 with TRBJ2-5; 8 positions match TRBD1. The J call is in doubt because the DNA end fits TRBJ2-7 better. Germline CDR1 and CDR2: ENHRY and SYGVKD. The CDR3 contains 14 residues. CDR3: CAISGQGSSYEQYF. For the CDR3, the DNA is TGTGCCATCAGCGGACAGGGAAGCTCCTACGAGCAGTACTTC.

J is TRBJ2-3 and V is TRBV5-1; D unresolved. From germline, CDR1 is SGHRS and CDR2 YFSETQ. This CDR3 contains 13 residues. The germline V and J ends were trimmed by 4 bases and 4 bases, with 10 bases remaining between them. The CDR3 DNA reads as TGCGCCAGCAGCCTAGACGGGTCAGATACGCAGTATTTT. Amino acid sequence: CASSLDGSDTQYF.

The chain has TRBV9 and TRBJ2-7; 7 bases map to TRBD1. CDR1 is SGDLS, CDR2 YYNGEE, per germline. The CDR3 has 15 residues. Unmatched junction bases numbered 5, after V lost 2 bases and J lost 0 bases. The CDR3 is CASSVSGTASYEQYF. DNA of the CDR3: TGTGCCAGCAGCGTGTCCGGGACAGCCTCCTACGAGCAGTACTTC.

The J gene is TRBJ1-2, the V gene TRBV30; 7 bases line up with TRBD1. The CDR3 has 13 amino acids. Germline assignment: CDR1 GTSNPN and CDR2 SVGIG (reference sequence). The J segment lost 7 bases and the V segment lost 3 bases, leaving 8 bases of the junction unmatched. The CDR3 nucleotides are TGTGCCTGGAGCGGGACAGTCGGTCGTGGCTACACCTTC. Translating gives CAWSGTVGRGYTF.

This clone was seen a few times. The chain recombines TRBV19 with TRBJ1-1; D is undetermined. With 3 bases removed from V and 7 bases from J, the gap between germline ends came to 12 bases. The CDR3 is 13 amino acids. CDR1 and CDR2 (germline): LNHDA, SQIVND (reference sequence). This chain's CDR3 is CASSIRGVGEAFF. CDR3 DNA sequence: TGTGCCAGTAGTATCCGGGGAGTCGGTGAAGCTTTCTTT.